Presented here are 20 T cell receptor beta chains from one specimen sequenced in a study of human T cells and chemical hapten exposure. Time point here: healthy volunteer bleed at 2 weeks. Unseparated into fractions, whole blood served as the source from which total RNA was extracted. TCRdb itself ran the RACE reads through MiXCR, one entry per CDR3 protein. The sample yields roughly 100,000 distinct CDR3 sequences, about 8.8% seen once. The material sequenced was whole blood. The origin of the receptors is a female donor in good health. Some clones in this sample may be carry-over from other donors' samples.

Ten or more counts support this clonotype. The CDR3 region has the DNA TGTGCCAGCAGCTTATTGGCGGGAGTAATAACAGATACGCAGTATTTT. Amino acids: CASSLLAGVITDTQYF. V and J are TRBV7-6 and TRBJ2-3; 7 bases are a match to TRBD2. Losses at the gene ends were 2 bases for V and 3 bases for J; bases not matched to a gene: 8. From germline, CDR1 is SGHVS and CDR2 FNYEAQ. CDR3 length: 16 residues.

The chain has TRBV7-2 and TRBJ2-3; 14 nucleotides agree with TRBD2. Germline V gives CDR1 SGHTA, CDR2 FQGNSA. The junction had 2 bases not matched to a gene; V was cut back by 5 bases and J by 4 bases. This CDR3 has 15 residues. The CDR3 is CASSGTSGRPDTQYF. The CDR3 DNA sequence: TGTGCCAGCAGCGGGACTAGCGGGAGACCAGATACGCAGTATTTT.

J is TRBJ1-5 and V is TRBV6-1; the match to TRBD1 covers 7 bases. Germline CDR1 is MNHNS and CDR2 is SASEGT. V gave up 5 bases and J gave up 3 bases; unmatched junction bases: 7. This CDR3 region has 15 residues. The CDR3 DNA follows: TGTGCCAGCAGTCGGACAGGATTAGACAATCAGCCCCAGCATTTT. Protein: CASSRTGLDNQPQHF.

This clonotype was found a few times. The chain joins TRBV28 to TRBJ1-1; 11 bases fit TRBD1. CDR1 and CDR2 (germline): MDHEN, SYDVKM. The ends lost 2 bases at V and 6 bases at J; junction bases unmatched: 5. The CDR3 consists of 15 residues. DNA of the CDR3: TGTGCCAGCAGTTTAGGCGGACAGGGGGCTTCTGAAGCTTTCTTT. It yields the protein CASSLGGQGASEAFF.

This clonotype was detected only a few times. V is TRBV12-3 or TRBV12-4 and J is TRBJ2-3; D might be TRBD2 (6 bases). V lost 3 bases and J 1 base, leaving 17 bases between the germline ends. This CDR3 is built from 17 residues. The CDR3 DNA sequence: TGTGCCAGCAGTTTGGTTCAGGGTAGCGGACGCACAGATACGCAGTATTTT. Translating it yields CASSLVQGSGRTDTQYF.

This clonotype has more than one count but fewer than ten. The chain carries TRBV6-5 and TRBJ1-4; D may be TRBD1 (6 bases). This CDR3 region has 15 residues. Germline CDR1 MNHEY, CDR2 SVGAGI. The germline V and J ends were trimmed by 10 bases and 6 bases, with 21 bases remaining between them. CDR3 bases: TGTGCCACCAGCAACACCCAGGGGAAGTATGAAAAACTGTTTTTT. Amino acids: CATSNTQGKYEKLFF.

The gene calls are TRBV19 and TRBJ2-7; TRBD2 matches 9 bases. The CDR3 length is 21 residues. Losses at the gene ends were 0 bases for V and 3 bases for J; bases not matched to a gene: 21. Germline CDR1 and CDR2: LNHDA and SQIVND (reference sequence). CDR3 protein: CASSIDAGGPTRAGGRYEQYF. The DNA for the CDR3 is TGTGCCAGTAGTATAGATGCGGGAGGACCCACTAGAGCGGGAGGACGCTACGAGCAGTACTTC.

This clonotype was found many times. V and J are TRBV2 and TRBJ1-1; D remains ambiguous. Germline CDR1 SNHLY, CDR2 FYNNEI. Trimming stripped 2 bases from V and 3 bases from J, with 7 bases between. CDR3 size: 13 residues. The DNA of the CDR3 is TGTGCCAGCAGTGAAAGAGGTTACACTGAAGCTTTCTTT. Translated, it gives CASSERGYTEAFF.

The chain is built from TRBV3-1 and TRBJ2-3; TRBD2 is a possible D gene (5 bases). Germline values: CDR1 LGHDT, CDR2 YNNKEL (reference sequence). V gave up 5 bases and J gave up 2 bases, with 14 bases separating them. This CDR3 contains 15 residues. In DNA form, the CDR3 reads TGTGCCAGCAGCAAAAGAGGGCCCACCACAGATACGCAGTATTTT. Its protein is CASSKRGPTTDTQYF.

This clonotype turned up a few times. The chain couples TRBV12-3 or TRBV12-4 to TRBJ2-5; TRBD2 is a possible D gene (5 bases). The CDR3 contains 13 residues. V lost 3 bases and J lost 5, with 10 bases in between. The CDR3 region is CASSFGMKETQYF. In nucleotides, the CDR3 is TGTGCCAGCAGTTTCGGGATGAAGGAGACCCAGTACTTC.

Only one count was recorded for this clonotype. Being one base from a much bigger clone, this may be a read error. CDR3 protein: CVSSPMGPEQYF. The CDR3 nucleotides read TGTGTCAGCTCACCAATGGGGCCCGAGCAGTACTTC. This rearrangement joins TRBV18 to TRBJ2-7, with D possibly being TRBD1 (5 bases). The germline gives CDR1 KGHSH, CDR2 LQKENI. The CDR3 is 12 amino acids. Looking up the rest from reference TRBV18 and TRBJ2-7 gives the full variable domain: NAGVMQNPRHLVRRRGQEARLRCSPMKGHSHVYWYRQLPEEGLKFMVYLQKENIIDESGMPKERFSAEFPKEGPSILRIQQVVRGDSAAYFCVSSPMGPEQYFGPGTRLTVT.

The rearrangement links TRBV5-4 to TRBJ2-3; a weak D match, TRBD2 (5 bases). The CDR3 is 12 amino acids. Germline CDR1 is SGHNT and CDR2 is YYREEE (reference sequence). The V gene lost 2 bases and the J gene lost 8 bases, with 9 bases spanning the gap. The CDR3 coding sequence is TGTGCCAGCAGCTTAACGGGGAGTACGCAGTATTTT. Translated, it gives CASSLTGSTQYF. Full variable domain (rest looked up from reference TRBV5-4 and TRBJ2-3): ETGVTQSPTHLIKTRGQQVTLRCSSQSGHNTVSWYQQALGQGPQFIFQYYREEENGRGNFPPRFSGLQFPNYSSELNVNALELDDSALYLCASSLTGSTQYFGPGTRLTVL.

The rearrangement joins TRBV28 to TRBJ2-1; TRBD1 is a possible D gene (5 bases). This CDR3 spans 15 amino acids. V was trimmed by 3 bases and J by 2 bases, leaving 11 bases between them. Germline V lookup: CDR1 MDHEN, CDR2 SYDVKM. CDR3 protein: CASSLKGRTYNEQFF. The CDR3 DNA follows: TGTGCCAGCAGTTTGAAGGGGCGAACCTACAATGAGCAGTTCTTC.

This clonotype was recorded a few times. The chain joins TRBV27 to TRBJ2-1, with 8 bases matching TRBD2. The CDR3 extends over 15 amino acids. The germline gives CDR1 MNHEY, CDR2 SMNVEV (reference sequence). Trimming cost V 5 bases and J 7 bases; bases outside gene matches: 10. CDR3 sequence: CASSPGLALRNEQFF. In nucleotides, the CDR3 is TGTGCCAGCAGTCCCGGACTAGCTTTGAGGAATGAGCAGTTCTTC.

The CDR3 coding sequence is TGTGCCATCAGTCTCAGCGGGGGCGAGGAGACCCAGTACTTC. This encodes CAISLSGGEETQYF. V and J are TRBV10-3 and TRBJ2-5, with 8 bases that match TRBD2. V shed 5 bases, J shed 5 bases, and the junction held 7 bases outside the gene matches. The CDR3 extends over 14 amino acids. Germline-derived CDR1 and CDR2 are ENHRY and SYGVKD.

V gene TRBV19 combines with J gene TRBJ2-7; D may correspond to TRBD1 or TRBD2 (5 bases each). V lost 6 bases and J 3 bases, leaving 15 bases between the germline ends. The germline gives CDR1 LNHDA, CDR2 SQIVND (reference sequence). The CDR3 extends over 14 amino acids. DNA for the CDR3: TGTGCCAGTAGCCCACAGGACTGGAACTACGAGCAGTACTTC. Translation gives CASSPQDWNYEQYF.

The sample holds many counts of this clonotype. The gene calls are TRBV12-3 or TRBV12-4 and TRBJ1-5; D unclear. CDR3 length: 15 amino acids. V lost 1 base and J 4 bases, leaving 11 bases between the germline ends. The CDR3 sequence: CASSLDLIRNQPQHF. The CDR3, as DNA: TGTGCCAGCAGTTTAGATCTTATCAGGAATCAGCCCCAGCATTTT.

The rearrangement joins TRBV6-5 to TRBJ2-7; D is possibly TRBD2 (7 bases). CDR1 is MNHEY, CDR2 SVGAGI, per germline. The CDR3 spans 13 residues. The CDR3 spells CVSRGGSSYEQYF. DNA for the CDR3: TGTGTCAGTAGGGGGGGTAGCTCCTACGAGCAGTACTTC.

CDR3 sequence reads: CASSGLAGFRWSGNEQFF. The CDR3 DNA sequence: TGCGCCAGCAGCGGACTAGCGGGATTTCGGTGGTCTGGGAATGAGCAGTTCTTC. V is TRBV5-1 and J is TRBJ2-1, with 12 nucleotides matching TRBD2. The CDR3 has 18 residues. V lost 4 bases, J lost 7 bases, and 15 bases stayed unmatched. In germline, CDR1 is SGHRS, CDR2 YFSETQ.

This clonotype turned up a few times. The chain joins TRBV9 to TRBJ1-6; TRBD1 might be the D (5 bases). CDR1 SGDLS and CDR2 YYNGEE come from the germline V gene. V was cut by 2 bases and J by 7 bases, with 10 bases left in between. This CDR3 has 14 residues. The DNA of the CDR3 is TGTGCCAGCAGCGTGTCTGGGGACAATTCACCCCTCCACTTT. This sequence encodes CASSVSGDNSPLHF.